This entry lists 5 T cell receptor beta chains sequenced from one sample in a study of T-cell memory formation after mild COVID-19. MiXCR, applied by TCRdb to the 5' RACE reads, yields one record per CDR3 protein. The sample has about 340,000 distinct CDR3 sequences, 10% to 15% seen once; the top ten hold about a fifth. The sequencing input was PBMCs or a T cell subset sorted from them (not recorded which). Receptors were obtained from a man between 18 and 35 years old who had mild COVID-19 (a few samples of this study predate the infection). Cell type and time point are not known.

The chain combines TRBV12-3 or TRBV12-4 with TRBJ1-1; D not resolved. This CDR3 has 13 amino acids. The V and J ends lost 5 bases and 4 bases respectively, with 11 bases between them. Written as DNA, the CDR3 is TGTGCCAGCAGTCCGGGCTTTGTCACTGAAGCTTTCTTT. This encodes CASSPGFVTEAFF.

In this sample, this clonotype turned up a few times. The chain is built from TRBV7-9 and TRBJ1-5; D is undetermined. Germline-derived CDR1 and CDR2 are SEHNR and FQNEAQ (reference sequence). The V and J ends lost 1 base and 1 base respectively, with 5 bases between them. This CDR3 is 14 amino acids long. CDR3 sequence: CASSLGRSNQPQHF. For the CDR3, the DNA is TGTGCCAGCAGCTTAGGGCGGAGCAATCAGCCCCAGCATTTT.

This clonotype has at least ten counts. This chain connects TRBV7-9 to TRBJ1-5, with D maybe TRBD1 (6 bases). The CDR3 length is 12 residues. Germline CDR1 is SEHNR and CDR2 is FQNEAQ (reference sequence). V was cut by 3 bases and J by 6 bases, with 6 bases left in between. The CDR3 coding sequence is TGTGCCAGCAGCTTGGGGGCTCAGCCCCAGCATTTT. This gives the protein CASSLGAQPQHF.

This clonotype showed up many times. This chain joins TRBV6-5 and TRBJ2-7; D gene uncertain. Trimming removed 0 bases from V and 5 bases from J, with 8 bases in between. Germline loops: CDR1 MNHEY, CDR2 SVGAGI. The CDR3 spans 13 residues. The CDR3 is CASSYSRINEQYF. For the CDR3, the DNA is TGTGCCAGCAGTTACTCGAGGATAAACGAGCAGTACTTC.

The chain uses TRBV4-2 and TRBJ2-7, with 10 bases aligning to TRBD2. Unmatched junction bases numbered 15, after V lost 4 bases and J lost 0 bases. This CDR3 has 19 residues. Germline CDR1 is LGHNA and CDR2 is YNFKEQ. DNA of the CDR3: TGTGCCAGCAGCCTTCGGGCGCCTAGCGGGGGTGGGAGCTCCTACGAGCAGTACGTC. Residues: CASSLRAPSGGGSSYEQYV.